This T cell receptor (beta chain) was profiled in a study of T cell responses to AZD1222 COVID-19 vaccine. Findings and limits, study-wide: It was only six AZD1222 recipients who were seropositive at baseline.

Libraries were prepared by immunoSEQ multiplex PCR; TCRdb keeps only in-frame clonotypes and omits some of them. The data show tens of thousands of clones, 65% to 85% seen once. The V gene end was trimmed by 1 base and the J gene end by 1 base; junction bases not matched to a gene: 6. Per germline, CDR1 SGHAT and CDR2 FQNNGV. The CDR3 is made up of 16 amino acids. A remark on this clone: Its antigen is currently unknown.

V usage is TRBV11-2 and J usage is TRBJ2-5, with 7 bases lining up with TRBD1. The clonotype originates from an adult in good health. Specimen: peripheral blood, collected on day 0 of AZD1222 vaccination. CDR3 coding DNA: TGTGCCAGCAGCTTAGCAGGCAGGGGGTTCCAAGAGACCCAGTACTTC. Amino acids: CASSLAGRGFQETQYF.